This entry concerns a single T cell receptor beta chain. Its target is not known. These data come from a study of shared clonotypes between healthy human individuals. Study-level background: Three CD4 naive, three CD4 memory, two CD8 naive and one CD8 memory plate were used per donor. Broader study findings: The researchers took only blood, and tissue repertoires probably look different. Generation probability values for non-shared clonotypes were lower than those for clonotypes shared by all four donors.

V shed 3 bases and J shed 0 bases, with 12 bases lying between them. The CDR3 covers 15 residues. Germline CDR1 SGDLS, CDR2 YYNGEE. Sequenced by immunoSEQ multiplex PCR; TCRdb stores in-frame clones only, minus some. The sample lists around 2.1 million clones, about 92% occurring once. Naive CD8 cells were CD45RO-negative, positively selected for CCR7, excluding terminally differentiated effector memory CD45RA+ cells. The clonotype comes from a man between 18 and 35 years old in good health. Some clones in this sample may be carry-over from other donors' samples. Sample: naive CD8+ T cells from PBMCs. V gene TRBV9 combines with J gene TRBJ1-1; D might be TRBD1 (6 bases). For the CDR3, the DNA is TGTGCCAGCAGCGCGACAGGAAACCTGAACACTGAAGCTTTCTTT. Amino acid sequence: CASSATGNLNTEAFF.